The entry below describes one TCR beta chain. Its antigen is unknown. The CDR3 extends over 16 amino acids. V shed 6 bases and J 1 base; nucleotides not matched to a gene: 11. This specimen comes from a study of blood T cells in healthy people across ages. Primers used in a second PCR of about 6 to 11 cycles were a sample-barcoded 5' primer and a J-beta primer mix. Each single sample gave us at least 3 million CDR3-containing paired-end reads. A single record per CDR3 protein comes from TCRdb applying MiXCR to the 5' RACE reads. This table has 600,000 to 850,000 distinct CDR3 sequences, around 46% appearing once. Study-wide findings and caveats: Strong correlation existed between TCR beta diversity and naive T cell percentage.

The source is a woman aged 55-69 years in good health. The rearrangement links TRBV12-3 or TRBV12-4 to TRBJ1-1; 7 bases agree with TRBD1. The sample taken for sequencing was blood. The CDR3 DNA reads TGTGCCAGCAGGACAGGGAATGTTTTGGGGAACACTGAAGCTTTCTTT. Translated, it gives CASRTGNVLGNTEAFF.